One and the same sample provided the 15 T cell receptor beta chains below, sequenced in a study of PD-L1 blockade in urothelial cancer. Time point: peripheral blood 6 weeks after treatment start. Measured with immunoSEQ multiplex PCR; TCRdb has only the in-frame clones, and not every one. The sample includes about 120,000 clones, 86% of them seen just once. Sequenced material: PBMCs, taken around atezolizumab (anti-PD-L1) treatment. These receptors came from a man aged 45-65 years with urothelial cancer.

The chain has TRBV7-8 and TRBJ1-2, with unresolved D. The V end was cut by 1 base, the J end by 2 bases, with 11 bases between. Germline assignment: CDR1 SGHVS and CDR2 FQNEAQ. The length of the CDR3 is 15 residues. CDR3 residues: CASSLELGGNYGYTF. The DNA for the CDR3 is TGTGCCAGCAGCTTAGAGCTGGGAGGGAACTATGGCTACACCTTC.

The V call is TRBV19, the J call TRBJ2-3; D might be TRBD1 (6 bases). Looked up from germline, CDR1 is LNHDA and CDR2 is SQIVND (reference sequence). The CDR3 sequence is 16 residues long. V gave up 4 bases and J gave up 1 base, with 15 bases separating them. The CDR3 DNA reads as TGTGCCAGTAGTACCTCTCAGGGACACGGCACAGATACGCAGTATTTT. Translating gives CASSTSQGHGTDTQYF.

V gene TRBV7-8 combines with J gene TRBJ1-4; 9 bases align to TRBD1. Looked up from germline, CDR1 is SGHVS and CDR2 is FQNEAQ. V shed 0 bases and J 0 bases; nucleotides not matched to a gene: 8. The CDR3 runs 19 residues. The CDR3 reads CASSLAWGQGRATNEKLFF. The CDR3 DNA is TGTGCCAGCAGCTTAGCGTGGGGACAGGGACGGGCAACTAATGAAAAACTGTTTTTT.

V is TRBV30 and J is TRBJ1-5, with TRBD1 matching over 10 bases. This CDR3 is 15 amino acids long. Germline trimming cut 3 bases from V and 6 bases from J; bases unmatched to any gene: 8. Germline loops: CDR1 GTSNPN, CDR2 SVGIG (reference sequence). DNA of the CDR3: TGTGCCTGGAGCGGTGGGACAGGGGCGACTCAGCCCCAGCATTTT. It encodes CAWSGGTGATQPQHF.

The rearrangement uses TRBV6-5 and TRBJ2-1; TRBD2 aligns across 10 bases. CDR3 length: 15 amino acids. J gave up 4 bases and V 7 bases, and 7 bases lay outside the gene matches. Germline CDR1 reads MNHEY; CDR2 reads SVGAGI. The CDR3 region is CASTLSSGSYNEQFF. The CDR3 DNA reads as TGTGCCAGCACCCTCTCTAGCGGGAGTTACAATGAGCAGTTCTTC.

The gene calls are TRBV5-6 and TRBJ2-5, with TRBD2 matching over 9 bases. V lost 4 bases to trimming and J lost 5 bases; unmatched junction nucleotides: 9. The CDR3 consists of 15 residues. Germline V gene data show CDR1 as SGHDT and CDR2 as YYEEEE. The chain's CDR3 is CASSAPGTSLETQYF. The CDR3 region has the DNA TGTGCCAGCAGCGCACCCGGGACTAGCCTTGAGACCCAGTACTTC.

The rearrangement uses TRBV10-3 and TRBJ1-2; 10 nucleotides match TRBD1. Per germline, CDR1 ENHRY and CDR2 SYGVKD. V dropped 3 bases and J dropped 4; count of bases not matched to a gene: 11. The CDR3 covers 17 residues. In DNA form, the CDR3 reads TGTGCCATCAGTGATGTCTCCCGACAGGGGGCGAGCTATGGCTACACCTTC. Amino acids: CAISDVSRQGASYGYTF.

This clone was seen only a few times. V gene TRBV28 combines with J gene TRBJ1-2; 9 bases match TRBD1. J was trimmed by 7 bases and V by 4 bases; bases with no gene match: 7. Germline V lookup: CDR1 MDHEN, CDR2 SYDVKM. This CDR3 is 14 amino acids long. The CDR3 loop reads CASSWFRQGGGYTF. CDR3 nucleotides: TGTGCCAGCAGTTGGTTTAGACAGGGGGGTGGCTACACCTTC.

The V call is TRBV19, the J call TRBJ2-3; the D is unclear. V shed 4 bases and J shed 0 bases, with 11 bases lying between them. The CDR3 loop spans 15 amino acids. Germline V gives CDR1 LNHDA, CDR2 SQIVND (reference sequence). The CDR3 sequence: CASSTTATSTDTQYF. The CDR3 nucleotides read TGTGCCAGTAGTACTACAGCCACTAGCACAGATACGCAGTATTTT.

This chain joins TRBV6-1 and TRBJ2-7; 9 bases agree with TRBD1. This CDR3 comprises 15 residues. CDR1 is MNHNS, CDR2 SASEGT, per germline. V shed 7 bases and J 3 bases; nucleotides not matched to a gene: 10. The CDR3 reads CASKREPGQGYEQYF. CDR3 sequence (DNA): TGTGCCAGCAAAAGGGAACCGGGACAGGGCTACGAGCAGTACTTC.

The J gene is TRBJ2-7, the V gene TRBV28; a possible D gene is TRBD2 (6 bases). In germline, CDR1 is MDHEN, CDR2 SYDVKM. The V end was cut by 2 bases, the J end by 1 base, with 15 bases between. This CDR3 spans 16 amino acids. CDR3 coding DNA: TGTGCCAGCAGTTTAGTCCTCCTGGGGGGATCCTACGAGCAGTACTTC. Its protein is CASSLVLLGGSYEQYF.

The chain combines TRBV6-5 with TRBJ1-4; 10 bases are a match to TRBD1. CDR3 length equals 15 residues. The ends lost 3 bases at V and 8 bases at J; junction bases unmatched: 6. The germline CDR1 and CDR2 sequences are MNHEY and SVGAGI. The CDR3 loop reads CASSYSRTGGEKLFF. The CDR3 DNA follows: TGTGCCAGCAGTTATTCAAGGACAGGGGGAGAAAAACTGTTTTTT.

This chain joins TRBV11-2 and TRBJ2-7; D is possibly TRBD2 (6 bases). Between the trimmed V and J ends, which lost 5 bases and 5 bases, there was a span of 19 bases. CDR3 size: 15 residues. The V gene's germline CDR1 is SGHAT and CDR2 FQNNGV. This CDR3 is CASSRGASVPHEQYF. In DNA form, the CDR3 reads TGTGCCAGCAGCCGAGGTGCTAGCGTGCCCCACGAGCAGTACTTC.

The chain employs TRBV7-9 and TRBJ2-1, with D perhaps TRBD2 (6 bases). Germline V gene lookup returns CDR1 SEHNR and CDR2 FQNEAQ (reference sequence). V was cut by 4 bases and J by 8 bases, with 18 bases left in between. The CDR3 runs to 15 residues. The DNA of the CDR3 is TGTGCCAGCAGCTCCCGTCCGACTAGGACCGATGAGCAGTTCTTC. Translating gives CASSSRPTRTDEQFF.

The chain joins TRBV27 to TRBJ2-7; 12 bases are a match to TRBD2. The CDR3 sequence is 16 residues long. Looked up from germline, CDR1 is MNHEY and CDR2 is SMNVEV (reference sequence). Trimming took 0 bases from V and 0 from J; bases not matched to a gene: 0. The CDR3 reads CASSLSTSGSSYEQYF. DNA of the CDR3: TGTGCCAGCAGTTTATCGACTAGCGGGAGCTCCTACGAGCAGTACTTC.